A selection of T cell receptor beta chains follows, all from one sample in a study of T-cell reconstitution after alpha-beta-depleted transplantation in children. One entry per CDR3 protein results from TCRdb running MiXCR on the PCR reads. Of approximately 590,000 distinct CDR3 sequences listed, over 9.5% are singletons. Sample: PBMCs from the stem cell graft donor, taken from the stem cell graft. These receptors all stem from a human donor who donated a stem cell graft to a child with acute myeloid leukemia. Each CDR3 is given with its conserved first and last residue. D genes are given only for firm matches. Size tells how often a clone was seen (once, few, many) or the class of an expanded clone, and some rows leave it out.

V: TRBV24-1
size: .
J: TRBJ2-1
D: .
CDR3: CATSDLRGLGNEQFF

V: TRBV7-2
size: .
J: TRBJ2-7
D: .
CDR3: CASSLSGSPVDEQYF

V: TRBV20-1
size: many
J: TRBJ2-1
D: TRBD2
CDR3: CSAESPLKTSGSYNEQFF

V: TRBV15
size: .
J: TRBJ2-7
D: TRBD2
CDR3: CATSREVPGLGGEQYF

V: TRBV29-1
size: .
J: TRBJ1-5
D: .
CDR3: CSAVWGGNQPQHF

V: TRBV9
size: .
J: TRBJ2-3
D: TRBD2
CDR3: CASSPSGMSGRVSTDTQYF

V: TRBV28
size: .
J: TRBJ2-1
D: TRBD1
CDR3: CASSRVGTGGYNEQFF

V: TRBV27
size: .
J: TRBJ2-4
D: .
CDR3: CASSPGSGRVQYF

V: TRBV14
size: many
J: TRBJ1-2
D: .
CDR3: CASSQEPRTYGYTF

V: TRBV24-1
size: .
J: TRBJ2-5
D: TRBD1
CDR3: CATSDPRDSGETQYF

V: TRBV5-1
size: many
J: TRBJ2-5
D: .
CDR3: CASSGTQETQYF

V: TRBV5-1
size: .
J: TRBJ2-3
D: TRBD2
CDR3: CASSSKLAGVSTDTQYF

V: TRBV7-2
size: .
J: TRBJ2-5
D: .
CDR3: CASSSTGLGQETQYF

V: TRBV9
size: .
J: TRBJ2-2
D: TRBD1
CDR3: CASSSSGGPSPGELFF

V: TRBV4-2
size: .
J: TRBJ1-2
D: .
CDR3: CASSQAGTGGTKRGYTF

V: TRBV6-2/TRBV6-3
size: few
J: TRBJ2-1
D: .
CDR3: CASSHGPEQFF

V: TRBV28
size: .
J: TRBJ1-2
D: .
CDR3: CASSPTVIYGYTF

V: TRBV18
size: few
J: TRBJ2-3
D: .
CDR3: CASSPQGRELGTQYF

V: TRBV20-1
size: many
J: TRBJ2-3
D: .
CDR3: CSARKGSTDTQYF

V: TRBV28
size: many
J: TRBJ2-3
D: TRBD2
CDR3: CASSRLAGVPDTQYF

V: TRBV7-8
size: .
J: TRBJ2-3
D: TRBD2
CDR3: CASSLMGGRTDTQYF

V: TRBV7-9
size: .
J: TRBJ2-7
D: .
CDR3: CASSLVGGFEQYF

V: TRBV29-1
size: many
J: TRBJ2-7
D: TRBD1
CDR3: CSVRGTGQGEQYF

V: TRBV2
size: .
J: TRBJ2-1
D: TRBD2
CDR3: CASSGGLAGDDEQFF

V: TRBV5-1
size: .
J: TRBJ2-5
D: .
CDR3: CASSLEVGPQETQYF

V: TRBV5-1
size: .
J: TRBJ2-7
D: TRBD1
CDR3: CASSVRQGRSYEQYF

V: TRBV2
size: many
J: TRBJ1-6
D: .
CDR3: CAGRWGVVNSPLHF

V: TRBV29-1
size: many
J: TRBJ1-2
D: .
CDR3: CSVSGNYGYTF

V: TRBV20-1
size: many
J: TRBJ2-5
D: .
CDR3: CSARQDRDQETQYF

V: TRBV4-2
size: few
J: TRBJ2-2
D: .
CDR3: CASSQDPLGGGGTGELFF

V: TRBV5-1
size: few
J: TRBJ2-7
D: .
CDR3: CASSLALTSNYEQYF

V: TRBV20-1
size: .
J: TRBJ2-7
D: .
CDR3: CSAPRQGSSYEQYF

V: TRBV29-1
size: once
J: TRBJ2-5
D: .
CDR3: CSVGGGNRQETQYF

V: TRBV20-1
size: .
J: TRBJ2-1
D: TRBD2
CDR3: CSASGRGSRGFEQFF

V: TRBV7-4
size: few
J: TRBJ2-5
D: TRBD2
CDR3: CASSSPPTSARGTQYF